Below, 14 T cell receptor beta chains from the same sample are listed, as sequenced in a study of shared clonotypes between healthy human individuals. This table comes from immunoSEQ multiplex PCR, and its TCRdb copy is limited to in-frame clones, with some not included. The table shows nearly 1 million clones, with over 75% occurring only once. The sequenced sample consisted of memory CD4+ T cells sorted from blood. The subset denotes: CD45RA-negative fraction. Source of these receptors: a man between 18 and 35 years old in good health.

V usage is TRBV7-8 and J usage is TRBJ2-5, with D possibly being TRBD2 (6 bases). The CDR3 runs 16 residues. The germline V gene has CDR1 SGHVS and CDR2 FQNEAQ. Trimming took 1 base from V and 2 from J, leaving 14 bases between them. The CDR3 DNA is TGTGCCAGCAGCTTAGGGGTAGCGGTAGATCAAGAGACCCAGTACTTC. Protein: CASSLGVAVDQETQYF. Based on the CDR3 plus reference TRBV7-8 and TRBJ2-5, the full variable domain is GAGVSQSPRYKVAKRGQDVALRCDPISGHVSLFWYQQALGQGPEFLTYFQNEAQLDKSGLPSDRFFAERPEGSVSTLKIQRTQQEDSAVYLCASSLGVAVDQETQYFGPGTRLLVL.

The chain carries TRBV19 and TRBJ2-3; TRBD1 matches at 8 bases. The germline V gene has CDR1 LNHDA and CDR2 SQIVND (reference sequence). CDR3 length equals 14 residues. Trimming at V came to 6 bases and at J to 4 bases, leaving 6 bases not matched to a gene. CDR3: CASSHRGVPDTQYF. As DNA, the CDR3 is TGTGCCAGTAGCCACAGGGGGGTCCCAGATACGCAGTATTTT.

The chain employs TRBV19 and TRBJ2-2; D may be TRBD1 (5 bases). Per germline, CDR1 LNHDA and CDR2 SQIVND (reference sequence). The CDR3 is made up of 15 amino acids. Trimming removed 3 bases at V and 5 bases at J, with 13 bases between. The CDR3 bases are TGTGCCAGTAGTATGGCCTCAGGGTATACCGGGGAGCTGTTTTTT. Encoded protein: CASSMASGYTGELFF. Variable domain in full (rest from reference TRBV19 and TRBJ2-2): DGGITQSPKYLFRKEGQNVTLSCEQNLNHDAMYWYRQDPGQGLRLIYYSQIVNDFQKGDIAEGYSVSREKKESFPLTVTSAQKNPTAFYLCASSMASGYTGELFFGEGSRLTVL.

The chain combines TRBV4-1 with TRBJ2-3, with D perhaps matching TRBD1 or TRBD2 (5 bases each). CDR3 length: 15 amino acids. Trimming pared 0 bases from V and 4 bases from J, leaving 11 bases between. Germline CDR1 and CDR2: MGHRA and YSYEKL. The CDR3 reads CASSQDRVGADTQYF. CDR3 sequence (DNA): TGCGCCAGCAGCCAAGATCGAGTGGGGGCAGATACGCAGTATTTT.

This clone appeared a few times. This chain connects TRBV5-1 to TRBJ2-1, with a weak D call TRBD1 (6 bases). V lost 7 bases and J 5 bases, leaving 10 bases between the germline ends. The CDR3 is 12 residues long. Germline V gene sequence: CDR1 SGHRS, CDR2 YFSETQ. CDR3 in amino acids: CASRDNHNEQFF. The CDR3 DNA follows: TGCGCCAGCCGGGACAACCACAATGAGCAGTTCTTC.

This clone was seen only a few times. This chain joins TRBV28 and TRBJ1-1; D unresolved. The CDR3 sequence is 12 residues long. Germline CDR1 and CDR2: MDHEN and SYDVKM. V was shortened by 4 bases and J by 11 bases, with 14 bases between the two germline ends. CDR3 in amino acids: CASSSPAPGAFF. CDR3 nucleotides: TGTGCCAGCAGTTCCCCGGCCCCTGGGGCTTTCTTT. Complete variable domain (other parts from reference TRBV28 and TRBJ1-1): DVKVTQSSRYLVKRTGEKVFLECVQDMDHENMFWYRQDPGLGLRLIYFSYDVKMKEKGDIPEGYSVSREKKERFSLILESASTNQTSMYLCASSSPAPGAFFGQGTRLTVV.

The V and J genes are TRBV6-6 and TRBJ2-7; perhaps TRBD2 as D (6 bases). This CDR3 has 14 amino acids. CDR1 and CDR2 from the germline V gene are MNHNY and SVGAGI (reference sequence). Deletions cut 7 bases from V and 2 bases from J, with 15 bases between. In DNA, the CDR3 is TGTGCCAGCAACCTCCTAGGGAGGACCTACGAGCAGTACTTC. Encoded protein: CASNLLGRTYEQYF.

CDR3 bases: TGTGCCAGCAGTTTTAACGGCAGGGAGCTGTTTTTT. Residues: CASSFNGRELFF. The J gene is TRBJ1-4, the V gene TRBV6-6; no clear D. Matching the DNA end better, TRBJ2-2 makes the J call doubtful. CDR1 is MNHNY, CDR2 SVGAGI, per germline (reference sequence). The CDR3 has 12 residues.

The gene calls are TRBV5-1 and TRBJ2-7; 8 bases line up with TRBD1. There are 15 residues in the CDR3. The V gene end was trimmed by 4 bases and the J gene end by 6 bases; junction bases not matched to a gene: 12. Germline V gene sequence: CDR1 SGHRS, CDR2 YFSETQ. The CDR3 loop reads CASSPYTGGYSEQYF. CDR3 coding DNA: TGCGCCAGCAGCCCCTATACAGGGGGGTATAGCGAGCAGTACTTC.

The genes are TRBV7-2 and TRBJ1-2; TRBD1 aligns across 10 bases. V lost 5 bases to trimming and J lost 8 bases; unmatched junction nucleotides: 8. Per germline, CDR1 SGHTA and CDR2 FQGNSA. The CDR3 runs 14 residues. The CDR3 sequence: CASSPQTGGAGYTF. DNA for the CDR3: TGTGCCAGCAGCCCCCAGACAGGGGGCGCCGGCTACACCTTC.

The chain recombines TRBV10-3 with TRBJ2-2; 9 bases agree with TRBD1. From germline, CDR1 is ENHRY and CDR2 SYGVKD. CDR3 size: 14 residues. V gave up 9 bases and J gave up 7 bases; unmatched junction bases: 9. CDR3 region: CAIARDRDVGELFF. The CDR3 bases are TGTGCCATTGCCCGGGACAGGGACGTCGGGGAGCTGTTTTTT.

This clone was counted only a few times. The chain combines TRBV19 with TRBJ1-6; D is perhaps TRBD1 (6 bases). From germline, CDR1 is LNHDA and CDR2 SQIVND (reference sequence). V lost 9 bases and J lost 9, with 18 bases in between. The CDR3 is 14 amino acids. The CDR3 loop is CASRGGQKGSPLHF. CDR3 DNA: TGTGCCAGCCGAGGAGGACAGAAGGGTTCACCCCTCCACTTT. The full variable domain, completed using reference TRBV19 and TRBJ1-6, is DGGITQSPKYLFRKEGQNVTLSCEQNLNHDAMYWYRQDPGQGLRLIYYSQIVNDFQKGDIAEGYSVSREKKESFPLTVTSAQKNPTAFYLCASRGGQKGSPLHFGNGTRLTVT.

The chain employs TRBV28 and TRBJ2-5; 13 bases fit TRBD2. The V segment lost 7 bases and the J segment 5 bases; nucleotides outside the gene matches: 10. This CDR3 is 16 amino acids long. The V gene's germline CDR1 is MDHEN and CDR2 SYDVKM. CDR3 sequence (DNA): TGTGCCAGCACCGGAGGGGGACTAGCGGGGTTGGAGACCCAGTACTTC. Translated: CASTGGGLAGLETQYF.

The chain uses TRBV14 and TRBJ1-2; 8 bases align to TRBD1. This CDR3 is 14 amino acids long. The germline gives CDR1 SGHDN, CDR2 FVKESK. V dropped 4 bases and J dropped 4; count of bases not matched to a gene: 5. The CDR3 is CASSPYGTGYGYTF. CDR3 DNA sequence: TGTGCCAGCAGCCCTTATGGGACAGGCTATGGCTACACCTTC.